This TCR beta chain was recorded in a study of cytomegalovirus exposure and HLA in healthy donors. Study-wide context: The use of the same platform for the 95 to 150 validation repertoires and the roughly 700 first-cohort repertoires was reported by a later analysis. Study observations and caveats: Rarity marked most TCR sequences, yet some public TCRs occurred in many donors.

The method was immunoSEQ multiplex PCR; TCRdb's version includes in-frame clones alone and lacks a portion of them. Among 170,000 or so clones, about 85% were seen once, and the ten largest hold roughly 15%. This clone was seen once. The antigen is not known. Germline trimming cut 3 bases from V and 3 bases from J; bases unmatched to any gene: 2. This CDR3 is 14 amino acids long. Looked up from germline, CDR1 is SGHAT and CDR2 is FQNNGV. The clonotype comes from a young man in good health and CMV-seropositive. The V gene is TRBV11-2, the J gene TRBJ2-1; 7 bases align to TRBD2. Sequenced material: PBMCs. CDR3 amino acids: CASSFSGVYNEQFF. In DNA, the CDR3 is TGTGCCAGCAGCTTCAGCGGGGTCTACAATGAGCAGTTCTTC.